Following are 8 T cell receptor beta chains from one sample sequenced in a study of cytomegalovirus exposure and HLA in healthy donors (dated by TCRdb to the late 2010s). Receptor amplification or capture employed the immunoSEQ multiplex PCR assay. Sourced from immuneACCESS, this table was stored by TCRdb with only in-frame sequences that have V and J called. A share of the clones is absent; for the studies checked, an unresolved V gene accounts for under half, and the remainder has no known explanation. This sample holds 110,000 or so clones; roughly 82% were observed only once. Of the sample, roughly 5.3% falls within the top ten clones. Input material: PBMCs. These receptors came from a man aged 18 to 30 in good health and CMV-seronegative.

This rearrangement joins TRBV5-1 to TRBJ2-7, with a weak D call TRBD1 (6 bases). Trimming cost V 5 bases and J 0 bases, with 12 bases left between them. This CDR3 is built from 14 residues. The germline V gene encodes CDR1 SGHRS and CDR2 YFSETQ. CDR3 amino acids: CASSPPRGSYEQYF. As DNA, the CDR3 is TGCGCCAGCAGTCCGCCCAGGGGCTCCTACGAGCAGTACTTC.

This clone was recorded once. This chain joins TRBV5-1 and TRBJ2-3, with TRBD2 identical over 14 bases. The CDR3 covers 18 residues. Trimming cost V 0 bases and J 6 bases; bases outside gene matches: 9. Germline assignment: CDR1 SGHRS and CDR2 YFSETQ. The CDR3 region is CASSLDPGLAGEGDTQYF. The DNA of the CDR3 is TGCGCCAGCAGCTTGGATCCGGGACTAGCGGGAGAGGGGGATACGCAGTATTTT.

A single count supports this clone. The chain carries TRBV12-2 and TRBJ2-3; TRBD2 is the table's D call and was not checked against the DNA. TRBV12-2 is given as a pseudogene. CDR3 length equals 17 residues. CDR3 amino acids: CASRAQRTQSPTDTQYF. The CDR3 DNA reads TGTGCAAGTCGCGCACAAAGGACTCAGAGCCCCACAGATACGCAGTATTTT.

The V gene is TRBV2, the J gene TRBJ1-4; D not resolved. The CDR3 loop spans 16 amino acids. V dropped 1 base and J dropped 8 bases, with 17 bases sitting between them. Looked up from germline, CDR1 is SNHLY and CDR2 is FYNNEI. CDR3 DNA: TGTGCCAGCAGTGAAGGGGCCGGCACCTTTCACGAAAAACTGTTTTTT. This gives the protein CASSEGAGTFHEKLFF.

The DNA for the CDR3 is TGTGCCAGTAGTATGAAGCGGGAGGACTCCTACGAGCAGTACTTC. Protein product: CASSMKREDSYEQYF. V is TRBV19 and J is TRBJ2-7, with 9 bases identical to TRBD2. With V trimmed by 3 bases and J by 0 bases, 3 bases remained unmatched. The CDR3 contains 15 residues. Germline CDR1 LNHDA, CDR2 SQIVND (reference sequence).

This clone was detected only once. CDR3 sequence reads: CASSLSHGQGQNIQYF. In nucleotides, the CDR3 is TGTGCCAGCAGTTTATCCCACGGACAGGGCCAAAACATTCAGTACTTC. The genes are TRBV27 and TRBJ2-4; 8 positions agree with TRBD1. The V segment lost 0 bases and the J segment 5 bases; nucleotides outside the gene matches: 6. This CDR3 has 16 residues. Germline CDR1 MNHEY, CDR2 SMNVEV (reference sequence).

The chain links TRBV9 to TRBJ1-6, with D possibly matching TRBD1 (6 bases). V gave up 3 bases and J gave up 10 bases, with 17 bases separating them. The germline CDR1 and CDR2 sequences are SGDLS and YYNGEE. The CDR3 is 15 residues long. The CDR3 region has the DNA TGTGCCAGCAGCGCGTCACTGGACAGAGAATCACCCCTCCACTTT. It translates to CASSASLDRESPLHF. The full variable domain, rest sourced from reference TRBV9 and TRBJ1-6, is DSGVTQTPKHLITATGQRVTLRCSPRSGDLSVYWYQQSLDQGLQFLIQYYNGEERAKGNILERFSAQQFPDLHSELNLSSLELGDSALYFCASSASLDRESPLHFGNGTRLTVT.

This chain links TRBV29-1 with TRBJ1-2; 9 bases map to TRBD1. Trimming removed 3 bases from V and 8 bases from J; junction bases left unmatched: 7. The CDR3 loop spans 13 amino acids. Germline-derived CDR1 and CDR2 are SQVTM and ANQGSEA. CDR3 DNA: TGCAGCGTTGACCGGGACAGGGTAGAAGGCTACACCTTC. Residues: CSVDRDRVEGYTF.